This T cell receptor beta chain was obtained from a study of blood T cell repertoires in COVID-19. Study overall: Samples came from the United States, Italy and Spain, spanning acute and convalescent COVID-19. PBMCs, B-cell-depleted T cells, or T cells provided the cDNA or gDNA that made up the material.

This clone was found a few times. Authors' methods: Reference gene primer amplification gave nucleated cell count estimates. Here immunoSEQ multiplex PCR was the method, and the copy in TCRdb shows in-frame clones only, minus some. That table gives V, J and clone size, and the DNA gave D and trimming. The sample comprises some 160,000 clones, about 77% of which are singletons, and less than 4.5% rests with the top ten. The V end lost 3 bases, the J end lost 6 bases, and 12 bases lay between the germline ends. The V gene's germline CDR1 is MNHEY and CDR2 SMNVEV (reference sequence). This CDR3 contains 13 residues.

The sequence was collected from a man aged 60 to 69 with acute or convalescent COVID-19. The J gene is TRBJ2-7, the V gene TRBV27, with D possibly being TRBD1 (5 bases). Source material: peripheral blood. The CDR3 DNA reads TGTGCCAGCAGTTTTACCAGGGTGGGCGAGCAGTACTTC. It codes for CASSFTRVGEQYF.